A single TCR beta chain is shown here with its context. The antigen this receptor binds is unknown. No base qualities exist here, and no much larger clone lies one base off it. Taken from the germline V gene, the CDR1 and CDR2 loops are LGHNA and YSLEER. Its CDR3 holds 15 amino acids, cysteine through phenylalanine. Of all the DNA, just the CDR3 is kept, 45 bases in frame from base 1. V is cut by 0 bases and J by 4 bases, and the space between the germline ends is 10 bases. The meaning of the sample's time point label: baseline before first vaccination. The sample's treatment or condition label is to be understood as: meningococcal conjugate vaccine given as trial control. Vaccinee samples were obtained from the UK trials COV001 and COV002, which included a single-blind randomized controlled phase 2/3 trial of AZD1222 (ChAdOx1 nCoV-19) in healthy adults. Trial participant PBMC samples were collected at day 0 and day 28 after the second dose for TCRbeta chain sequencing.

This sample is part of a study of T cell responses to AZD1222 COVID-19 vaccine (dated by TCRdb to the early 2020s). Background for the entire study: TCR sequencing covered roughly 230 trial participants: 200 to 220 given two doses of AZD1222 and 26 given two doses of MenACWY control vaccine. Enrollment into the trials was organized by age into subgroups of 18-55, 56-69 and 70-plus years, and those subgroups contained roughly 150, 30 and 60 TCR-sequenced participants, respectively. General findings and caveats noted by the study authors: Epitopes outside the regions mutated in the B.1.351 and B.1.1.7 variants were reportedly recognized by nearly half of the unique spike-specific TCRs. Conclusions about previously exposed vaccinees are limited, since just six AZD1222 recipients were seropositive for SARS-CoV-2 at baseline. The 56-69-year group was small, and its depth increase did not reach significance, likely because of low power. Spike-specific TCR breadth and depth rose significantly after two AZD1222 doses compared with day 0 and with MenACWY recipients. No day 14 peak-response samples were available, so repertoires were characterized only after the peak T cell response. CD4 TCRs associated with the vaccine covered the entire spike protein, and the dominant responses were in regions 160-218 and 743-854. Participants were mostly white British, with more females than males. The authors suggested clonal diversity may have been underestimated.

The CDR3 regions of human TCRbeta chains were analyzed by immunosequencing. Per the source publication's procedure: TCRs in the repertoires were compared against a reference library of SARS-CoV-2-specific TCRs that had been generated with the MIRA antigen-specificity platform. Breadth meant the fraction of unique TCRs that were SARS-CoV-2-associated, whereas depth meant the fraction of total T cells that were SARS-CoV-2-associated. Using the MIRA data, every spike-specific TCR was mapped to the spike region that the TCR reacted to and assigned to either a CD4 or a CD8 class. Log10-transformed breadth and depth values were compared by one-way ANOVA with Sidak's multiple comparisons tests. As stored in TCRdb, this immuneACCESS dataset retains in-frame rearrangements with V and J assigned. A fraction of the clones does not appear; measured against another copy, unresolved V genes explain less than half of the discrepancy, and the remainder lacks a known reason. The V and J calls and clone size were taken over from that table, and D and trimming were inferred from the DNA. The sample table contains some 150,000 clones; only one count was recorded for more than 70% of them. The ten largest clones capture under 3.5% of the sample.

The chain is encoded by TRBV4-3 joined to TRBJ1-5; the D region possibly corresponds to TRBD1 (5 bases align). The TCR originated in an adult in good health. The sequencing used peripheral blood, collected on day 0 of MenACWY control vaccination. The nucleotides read TGCGCCAGCAGCCAAGATCCGGGGGGAAATCAGCCCCAGCATTTT. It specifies CASSQDPGGNQPQHF.